This T cell receptor beta chain emerged from a study of shared clonotypes between healthy human individuals. Clones were read by immunoSEQ multiplex PCR, and TCRdb kept only the in-frame ones, dropping some. The repertoire holds 2,500,000 or so clones, with roughly nine tenths as singletons. Details on this clone: Additional DNA sequences in this sample encode the identical CDR3.

Trimming at V came to 0 bases and at J to 4 bases, leaving 3 bases not matched to a gene. The CDR3 runs to 15 residues. Germline V CDR1 and CDR2: SGDLS, YYNGEE. Sequencing input: naive CD4+ T cells sorted from blood. The subset was: CD45RA+ positively selected. The clonotype was recovered from a young man in good health. The chain has TRBV9 and TRBJ2-1; TRBD2 matches 8 bases. This CDR3 is CASSVGGGNYNEQFF. The CDR3 bases are TGTGCCAGCAGCGTAGGCGGGGGGAATTACAATGAGCAGTTCTTC.